These 19 T cell receptor beta chains came from one sample sequenced in a study of vaccination and CD4 T cells after COVID-19. The treatment is: 10-day PBMC culture with coronavirus spike peptide pools or control peptides (ViraFEST assay). Antigens of these TCRs are unknown. The study sequenced cultured CD4+ T cell DNA using the Oncomine TCR Beta short-read assay. TCRdb itself ran the PCR reads through MiXCR, one entry per CDR3 protein. Found here are approximately 24,000 distinct CDR3 sequences, about 40% of them singletons; the top ten hold about 11%. The sample consisted of CD4+ T cells from blood, cultured in vitro. These receptor sequences come from a human donor who had recovered from COVID-19.

The chain has TRBV27 and TRBJ2-1; D is possibly TRBD1 (6 bases). The CDR3 sequence is 15 residues long. Trimming removed 3 bases from V and 2 bases from J, with 11 bases in between. In germline, CDR1 is MNHEY, CDR2 SMNVEV (reference sequence). The CDR3 bases are TGTGCCAGCAGTTTTTTGGGGGCGCCCTACAATGAGCAGTTCTTC. Protein sequence: CASSFLGAPYNEQFF.

V is TRBV12-3 or TRBV12-4 and J is TRBJ2-7; D gene ambiguous. The CDR3 runs to 13 residues. Trimming took 5 bases from V and 3 from J, leaving 11 bases between them. The CDR3 bases are TGTGCCAGCAGTAGAAGACACAACTACGAGCAGTACTTC. Its translation: CASSRRHNYEQYF.

The CDR3 region is CASSLGDRVEQYF. The CDR3, as DNA: TGTGCCAGCAGCTTAGGGGACAGGGTCGAGCAGTACTTC. The chain combines TRBV7-8 with TRBJ2-7; 9 bases map to TRBD1. The V gene end was trimmed by 1 base and the J gene end by 6 bases; junction bases not matched to a gene: 1. Germline values: CDR1 SGHVS, CDR2 FQNEAQ. This CDR3 comprises 13 residues.

The chain links TRBV5-4 to TRBJ2-1; TRBD1 agrees at 7 bases. The CDR3 contains 12 residues. The V and J ends lost 0 bases and 10 bases, in that order; junction bases with no gene match: 1. Germline CDR1 and CDR2: SGHNT and YYREEE (reference sequence). CDR3: CASSLDRGEQFF. As DNA, the CDR3 is TGTGCCAGCAGCTTGGACAGGGGAGAGCAGTTCTTC.

The chain uses TRBV20-1 and TRBJ2-3, with D perhaps TRBD2 (6 bases). Trimming took off 5 bases at V and 1 base at J, with 13 bases between the two ends. Germline V gene sequence: CDR1 DFQATT, CDR2 SNEGSKA (reference sequence). There are 14 residues in the CDR3. CDR3 sequence (DNA): TGCAGTGCTGGGGTGGCTAGCGGCACAGATACGCAGTATTTT. Translated, it gives CSAGVASGTDTQYF.

This chain connects TRBV5-8 to TRBJ2-1; no clear D gene. Germline CDR1 is SGHTS and CDR2 is YDEGEE. V was pared by 0 bases and J by 9 bases, with 10 bases between. This CDR3 spans 13 amino acids. This CDR3 reads CASSLATVGEQFF. As DNA, the CDR3 is TGTGCCAGCAGCTTGGCCACCGTAGGTGAGCAGTTCTTC. The variable domain in full, completed from reference TRBV5-8 and TRBJ2-1, reads EAGVTQSPTHLIKTRGQQATLRCSPISGHTSVYWYQQALGLGLQFLLWYDEGEERNRGNFPPRFSGRQFPNYSSELNVNALELEDSALYLCASSLATVGEQFFGPGTRLTVL.

This clonotype was counted between two and nine times. V and J are TRBV24-1 and TRBJ1-2; D perhaps matches TRBD1 (5 bases). Germline V CDR1 and CDR2: KGHDR, SFDVKD. V was trimmed by 7 bases and J by 2 bases, leaving 7 bases between them. The CDR3 is made up of 12 amino acids. The CDR3 nucleotides read TGTGCCACCAGCGGGGGAAACTATGGCTACACCTTC. Protein: CATSGGNYGYTF.

The rearrangement uses TRBV25-1 and TRBJ2-7; D might be TRBD1 (6 bases). Trimming took 4 bases from V and 0 from J, leaving 25 bases between them. Germline V CDR1 and CDR2: MGHDK, SYGVNS. The CDR3 has 19 residues. CDR3 nucleotide sequence: TGTGCCAGCAGTGGTCCCGTTAGGGGGTTTGAAACCCTCTCCTACGAGCAGTACTTC. Translating it yields CASSGPVRGFETLSYEQYF.

This clonotype occurred a few times. The J gene is TRBJ1-1, the V gene TRBV29-1; D call uncertain. The CDR3 loop spans 12 amino acids. V was clipped by 4 bases and J by 7 bases, with 13 bases between them. CDR1 is SQVTM and CDR2 is ANQGSEA in the germline V gene. The CDR3 region is CSVGLTRGEAFF. Written as DNA, the CDR3 is TGCAGCGTTGGCCTCACTCGCGGTGAAGCTTTCTTT.

The rearrangement uses TRBV19 and TRBJ2-5; D is uncertain. Trimming left V 0 bases short and J 4 bases short, with 9 bases between. Germline-derived CDR1 and CDR2 are LNHDA and SQIVND (reference sequence). This CDR3 has 14 residues. The CDR3 region has the DNA TGTGCCAGTAGTATAGACCACGGCGGAGAGACCCAGTACTTC. Its translation: CASSIDHGGETQYF.

This clonotype was seen a few times. The genes are TRBV4-3 and TRBJ1-2; a weak D match, TRBD1 (6 bases). This CDR3 is built from 15 residues. Trimming took off 3 bases at V and 8 bases at J, with 19 bases between the two ends. Germline V gene data show CDR1 as LGHNA and CDR2 as YSLEER. The CDR3, as DNA: TGCGCCAGCAGCCAGGATACCCTACAGGGCCGGGGCTACACCTTC. Translating it yields CASSQDTLQGRGYTF.

This clonotype was seen only a few times. The chain employs TRBV5-6 and TRBJ1-5; D unclear. The germline V gene has CDR1 SGHDT and CDR2 YYEEEE. V was pared by 5 bases and J by 0 bases, with 21 bases between. The CDR3 contains 18 residues. CDR3 sequence reads: CASSSIGESGRSNQPQHF. CDR3 DNA: TGTGCCAGCAGTTCTATTGGAGAGTCAGGTCGTAGCAATCAGCCCCAGCATTTT.

The V gene is TRBV6-5, the J gene TRBJ1-6; D possibly corresponds to TRBD1 (5 bases). There are 14 residues in the CDR3. The V gene lost 4 bases and the J gene lost 9 bases, with 13 bases spanning the gap. Germline assignment: CDR1 MNHEY and CDR2 SVGAGI. The CDR3: CASSLQGLGSPLHF. The CDR3 DNA sequence: TGTGCCAGCAGTTTGCAGGGTCTAGGTTCACCCCTCCACTTT.

The table lists this clonotype with a few counts. The genes are TRBV30 and TRBJ1-5; D gene uncertain. Trimming pared 2 bases from V and 3 bases from J, leaving 14 bases between. Germline values: CDR1 GTSNPN, CDR2 SVGIG (reference sequence). The CDR3 has 15 amino acids. For the CDR3, the DNA is TGTGCCTGGAGTACCGTCGGGCGGAACAATCAGCCCCAGCATTTT. Its protein product is CAWSTVGRNNQPQHF. Variable domain in full (rest from reference TRBV30 and TRBJ1-5): SQTIHQWPATLVQPVGSPLSLECTVEGTSNPNLYWYRQAAGRGLQLLFYSVGIGQISSEVPQNLSASRPQDRQFILSSKKLLLSDSGFYLCAWSTVGRNNQPQHFGDGTRLSIL.

J is TRBJ1-1 and V is TRBV7-9; 9 bases align to TRBD1. Losses at the gene ends were 5 bases for V and 5 bases for J; bases not matched to a gene: 6. CDR3 size: 14 residues. Germline V CDR1 and CDR2: SEHNR, FQNEAQ (reference sequence). CDR3 protein: CASSTRQGGTEAFF. Written as DNA, the CDR3 is TGTGCCAGCAGCACCAGACAGGGGGGGACTGAAGCTTTCTTT.

This clonotype was observed a few times. This chain links TRBV20-1 with TRBJ1-2, with D possibly matching TRBD1 (5 bases). Germline loops: CDR1 DFQATT, CDR2 SNEGSKA (reference sequence). The CDR3 covers 13 residues. Trimming left V 0 bases short and J 8 bases short, with 13 bases between. CDR3 sequence (DNA): TGCAGTGCTAGAGAACCAGGGTCGCACGGCTACACCTTC. Translated, it gives CSAREPGSHGYTF.

This clonotype came up once. The chain is built from TRBV10-3 and TRBJ1-3, with 8 bases matching TRBD1. The CDR3 contains 17 residues. Germline V gives CDR1 ENHRY, CDR2 SYGVKD. J gave up 1 base and V 6 bases, and 11 bases lay outside the gene matches. This CDR3 reads CAIRDTPGGASGNTIYF. The CDR3 nucleotides are TGTGCCATCAGGGACACTCCAGGGGGCGCATCTGGAAACACCATATATTTT.

V is TRBV20-1 and J is TRBJ2-2, with D tentatively TRBD2 (7 bases). V was pared by 3 bases and J by 4 bases, with 12 bases between. This CDR3 spans 14 amino acids. CDR1 is DFQATT, CDR2 SNEGSKA, per germline (reference sequence). CDR3 residues: CSASNAGATGELFF. CDR3 sequence (DNA): TGCAGTGCTAGTAACGCGGGGGCCACCGGGGAGCTGTTTTTT.

In this sample, this clonotype turned up a few times. The chain couples TRBV1 to TRBJ2-3; the table's TRBD1 call for D was not verified on the DNA. TRBV1 is described as a pseudogene. This CDR3 region has 17 residues. The CDR3: CTSSQEGPTNRTDTQYF. The CDR3 nucleotides are TGCACCAGCAGCCAAGAGGGACCGACTAACCGCACAGATACGCAGTATTTT.